The following is a TCR beta chain sequence with its context. This sample was included in a study of blood T cell repertoires in COVID-19. The V end was cut by 6 bases, the J end by 0 bases, with 8 bases between. This CDR3 has 13 residues. Germline V lookup: CDR1 SEHNR, CDR2 FQNEAQ (reference sequence). Using immunoSEQ multiplex PCR, the repertoire was profiled, and TCRdb retains in-frame clones only, with some absent. The repertoire holds approximately 300,000 clones, with roughly nine tenths as singletons. The sequencing sample was made of PBMCs or T cells enriched from blood (not recorded which). The sequence derives from a woman in her twenties or thirties who had recovered from COVID-19. This rearrangement joins TRBV7-9 to TRBJ1-1, with D hard to call. The chain's CDR3 is CASSRGMNTEAFF. The DNA for the CDR3 is TGTGCCAGCAGTCGAGGGATGAACACTGAAGCTTTCTTT.